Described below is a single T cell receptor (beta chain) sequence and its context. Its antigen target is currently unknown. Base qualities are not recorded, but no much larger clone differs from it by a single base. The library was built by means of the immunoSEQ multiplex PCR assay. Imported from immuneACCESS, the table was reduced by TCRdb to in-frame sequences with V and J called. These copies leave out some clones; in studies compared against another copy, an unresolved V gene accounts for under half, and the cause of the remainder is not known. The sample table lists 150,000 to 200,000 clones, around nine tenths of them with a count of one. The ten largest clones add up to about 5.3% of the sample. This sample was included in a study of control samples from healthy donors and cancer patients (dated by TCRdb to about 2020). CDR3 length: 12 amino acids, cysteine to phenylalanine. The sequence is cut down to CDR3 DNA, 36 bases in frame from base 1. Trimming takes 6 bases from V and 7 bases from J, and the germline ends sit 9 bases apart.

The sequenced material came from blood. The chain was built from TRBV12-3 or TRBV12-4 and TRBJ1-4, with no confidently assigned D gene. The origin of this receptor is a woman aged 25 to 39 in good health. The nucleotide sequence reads TGTGCCAGCAGGGGGATCGTTGAAAAACTGTTTTTT. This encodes CASRGIVEKLFF.